This TCR beta chain derives from a study of blood T cell repertoires in COVID-19. The method was immunoSEQ multiplex PCR; TCRdb's version includes in-frame clones alone and lacks a portion of them. The data contain about 100,000 clones, around four fifths of them singletons. CDR3 length: 15 residues. The V end was cut by 1 base, the J end by 5 bases, with 14 bases between. In germline, CDR1 is LNHNV, CDR2 YYDKDF (reference sequence). Sequencing used peripheral blood. The rearrangement links TRBV15 to TRBJ1-2; no clear D gene. The receptor's source is a man in his 70s with active or convalescent COVID-19. CDR3 nucleotides: TGTGCCACCAGCAGAGTGACGGGAAATGAGTATGGCTACACCTTC. It translates to CATSRVTGNEYGYTF.